These 11 T cell receptor beta chains share one sample of origin, sequenced in a study of blood T cell repertoires in COVID-19. Produced via immunoSEQ multiplex PCR; TCRdb's table is partial and in-frame only. This table holds 100,000 to 150,000 clones, approximately 90% found once. Sequencing was performed on peripheral blood. The receptors come from a man aged 50 to 60 with COVID-19, enrolled during active disease.

This chain joins TRBV5-1 and TRBJ1-5; 9 bases are shared with TRBD1. Per germline, CDR1 SGHRS and CDR2 YFSETQ. After removal of 1 base from V and 6 bases from J, the junction contained 2 bases not matched to a gene. The CDR3 runs 14 residues. CDR3: CASSLTGGGQPQHF. CDR3 nucleotides: TGCGCCAGCAGCTTGACAGGGGGCGGTCAGCCCCAGCATTTT. Full variable domain (missing parts from reference TRBV5-1 and TRBJ1-5): KAGVTQTPRYLIKTRGQQVTLSCSPISGHRSVSWYQQTPGQGLQFLFEYFSETQRNKGNFPGRFSGRQFSNSRSEMNVSTLELGDSALYLCASSLTGGGQPQHFGDGTRLSIL.

The chain has TRBV9 and TRBJ2-7; TRBD1 is a possible D gene (6 bases). V lost 0 bases to trimming and J lost 0 bases, with 10 bases between them. Germline V lookup: CDR1 SGDLS, CDR2 YYNGEE. This CDR3 contains 15 residues. The chain's CDR3 is CASSVGGPSSYEQYV. The DNA for the CDR3 is TGTGCCAGCAGCGTAGGGGGGCCAAGCTCCTACGAGCAGTACGTC.

This chain links TRBV9 with TRBJ2-5, with D possibly being TRBD2 (5 bases). V shed 4 bases and J shed 1 base, with 20 bases lying between them. CDR1 and CDR2 (germline): SGDLS, YYNGEE. There are 17 residues in the CDR3. The CDR3 nucleotides are TGTGCCAGCAGCTTAGCCGGGGATACAAATACCCAAGAGACCCAGTACTTC. Its translation is CASSLAGDTNTQETQYF.

This chain connects TRBV7-2 to TRBJ2-3; 9 bases are shared with TRBD2. This CDR3 has 17 residues. Germline CDR1 is SGHTA and CDR2 is FQGNSA. Trimming removed 5 bases from V and 2 bases from J; junction bases left unmatched: 11. The CDR3 nucleotides are TGTGCCAGCAGCCCCCTTGCGGCGGGAGGGTTCACAGATACGCAGTATTTT. This sequence encodes CASSPLAAGGFTDTQYF.

The chain uses TRBV29-1 and TRBJ2-7; 10 bases fit TRBD2. The CDR3 totals 13 residues. CDR1 and CDR2 from the germline V gene are SQVTM and ANQGSEA. V was clipped by 5 bases and J by 5 bases; unmatched bases: 6. CDR3 DNA sequence: TGCAGCGTTTCTAGCGGGGGCTGGAACGAGCAGTACTTC. Translation: CSVSSGGWNEQYF.

The V call is TRBV6-6, the J call TRBJ1-6; 10 nucleotides agree with TRBD1. The CDR3 has 19 residues. Germline values: CDR1 MNHNY, CDR2 SVGAGI (reference sequence). J was trimmed by 7 bases and V by 5 bases; bases with no gene match: 17. The CDR3 reads CASSPVDKTGGYLNSPLHF. The CDR3 DNA reads TGTGCCAGCAGTCCGGTCGACAAGACAGGGGGCTATTTGAATTCACCCCTCCACTTT.

The genes are TRBV19 and TRBJ1-4; 8 bases align to TRBD1. Unmatched junction bases numbered 14, after V lost 8 bases and J lost 3 bases. The CDR3 contains 17 residues. Germline V lookup: CDR1 LNHDA, CDR2 SQIVND (reference sequence). The CDR3 spells CASQEETGDGSNEKLFF. In DNA, the CDR3 is TGTGCCAGTCAGGAGGAGACAGGGGACGGTTCTAATGAAAAACTGTTTTTT.

The chain carries TRBV15 and TRBJ2-1; 11 nucleotides agree with TRBD2. Trimming cost V 1 base and J 6 bases; bases outside gene matches: 2. This CDR3 has 15 residues. Germline lookup yields CDR1 LNHNV and CDR2 YYDKDF (reference sequence). CDR3 nucleotides: TGTGCCACCAGCAGAGGGGGGACTAGCGGCAATGAGCAGTTCTTC. Protein sequence: CATSRGGTSGNEQFF.

This CDR3 is CASQTGTNTEAFF. As DNA, the CDR3 is TGCGCCAGTCAGACAGGAACGAACACTGAAGCTTTCTTT. The chain couples TRBV5-1 to TRBJ1-1; D may be TRBD1 (6 bases). The germline V and J ends were trimmed by 8 bases and 1 base, with 12 bases remaining between them. The CDR3 extends over 13 amino acids. Germline-derived CDR1 and CDR2 are SGHRS and YFSETQ.

The genes are TRBV10-3 and TRBJ2-7; the D gene is possibly TRBD2 (6 bases). The germline V gene encodes CDR1 ENHRY and CDR2 SYGVKD. Trimming removed 8 bases from V and 0 bases from J, with 8 bases in between. This CDR3 region has 12 residues. CDR3 nucleotide sequence: TGTGCCATCGGCGGGGACTCCTACGAGCAGTACTTC. Amino acid sequence: CAIGGDSYEQYF.

The table lists this clone with a count of one. The gene calls are TRBV7-9 and TRBJ1-1, with D unclear. The CDR3 runs 14 residues. V lost 1 base, J lost 2 bases, and 8 bases lay in between. In germline, CDR1 is SEHNR, CDR2 FQNEAQ (reference sequence). CDR3 DNA sequence: TGTGCCAGCAGCTTAGTAGCAGTCAACACTGAAGCTTTCTTT. It translates to CASSLVAVNTEAFF.